This is a list of T cell receptor beta chains from one sample in a study of blood T cell repertoires in COVID-19. Libraries were prepared by immunoSEQ multiplex PCR; TCRdb keeps only in-frame clonotypes and omits some of them. The table records about 150,000 clones, 84% of them present only once. The specimen sequenced was PBMCs or T cells enriched from blood (not recorded which). The receptors derive from a man aged 50 to 59 who had recovered from COVID-19. Each CDR3 is given with its conserved first and last residue. The order of the fields is D gene, clone size, V gene, J gene, CDR3 protein, CDR3 DNA. D genes are given only for firm matches. Clone size is stated in some rows and not others, as once, few, many or a class when expanded.

>.|.|TRBV7-3|TRBJ1-1
CASSPGRNTEAFF
TGTGCCAGCAGCCCCGGGAGGAACACTGAAGCTTTCTTT
>.|.|TRBV18|TRBJ1-2
CASSPENSYGYTF
TGTGCCAGCTCACCAGAGAACAGCTATGGCTACACCTTC
>.|few|TRBV30|TRBJ1-5
CAWSVLGNQPQHF
TGTGCCTGGAGTGTACTGGGCAATCAGCCCCAGCATTTT
>TRBD1|.|TRBV19|TRBJ1-2
CASSIAGQGYKDGYTF
TGTGCCAGTAGTATAGCGGGACAGGGCTATAAGGATGGCTACACCTTC
>.|.|TRBV15|TRBJ1-1
CATSRPTVVNTEAFF
TGTGCCACCAGCAGACCGACAGTAGTGAACACTGAAGCTTTCTTT
>.|.|TRBV7-9|TRBJ1-2
CASSLTSGYGYTF
TGTGCCAGCAGCTTAACTTCAGGCTATGGCTACACCTTC
>.|once|TRBV28|TRBJ2-7
CASRQGISYEQYF
TGTGCCAGCAGACAGGGTATCTCCTACGAGCAGTACTTC
>.|.|TRBV7-9|TRBJ1-3
CASSSSDRPLSGNTIYF
TGTGCCAGCAGCTCGTCAGACAGGCCTCTCTCTGGAAACACCATATATTTT
>TRBD1|many|TRBV4-2|TRBJ1-1
CASSQGQGPLNTEAFF
TGTGCCAGCAGCCAAGGACAGGGGCCCTTGAACACTGAAGCTTTCTTT
>.|many|TRBV3-1/TRBV3-2|TRBJ1-2
CASSPNANYGYTF
TGTGCCAGCAGCCCCAACGCGAACTATGGCTACACCTTC
>TRBD2|.|TRBV3-1/TRBV3-2|TRBJ2-3
CASSRQAGGVADTQYF
TGTGCCAGCAGCCGACAAGCGGGGGGGGTGGCAGATACGCAGTATTTT
>.|once|TRBV20-1|TRBJ1-4
CSATDPREWF
TGCAGTGCCACCGATCCTAGGGAGTGGTTT
>TRBD1|.|TRBV9|TRBJ2-6
CASSAYYRGSGANVLTF
TGTGCCAGCAGCGCCTACTACAGGGGCTCTGGGGCCAACGTCCTGACTTTC
>.|.|TRBV7-9|TRBJ1-6
CASSLAATGYAPLHF
TGTGCCAGCAGCTTAGCGGCGACAGGATATGCACCCCTCCACTTT
>TRBD2|.|TRBV4-3|TRBJ2-1
CASSRGLAGNNEQFF
TGCGCCAGCAGCCGAGGACTAGCGGGCAACAATGAGCAGTTCTTC
>TRBD2|.|TRBV9|TRBJ2-1
CASSVRGAGADSSYNEQFF
TGTGCCAGCAGCGTCAGGGGAGCGGGGGCCGATAGCTCCTACAATGAGCAGTTCTTC
>.|once|TRBV18|TRBJ2-7
CASSPLDSGAEQYF
TGTGCCAGCTCACCTCTCGACAGTGGTGCCGAGCAGTACTTC
>.|once|TRBV2|TRBJ2-2
CASSYKQGPGELFF
TGTGCCAGCAGTTATAAACAGGGTCCCGGGGAGCTGTTTTTT
>TRBD1|.|TRBV19|TRBJ1-2
CASRNGQGYGYTF
TGTGCCAGTAGGAACGGACAGGGCTATGGCTACACCTTC
>.|.|TRBV18|TRBJ2-7
CASSPRGRNYEQYF
TGTGCCAGCTCACCAAGGGGCAGAAACTACGAGCAGTACTTC
>.|.|TRBV5-1|TRBJ2-7
CASTRQGTYEQYF
TGCGCCAGCACCCGGCAGGGTACCTACGAGCAGTACTTC
>.|.|TRBV5-1|TRBJ1-4
CASSARQAPQATNEKLFF
TGCGCCAGCAGCGCCCGACAGGCACCGCAGGCGACTAATGAAAAACTGTTTTTT
>.|.|TRBV6-5|TRBJ2-7
CASEGGAYEQYF
TGTGCCAGCGAAGGCGGAGCCTACGAGCAGTACTTC
>.|.|TRBV18|TRBJ1-3
CASSPLDRTSGNTIYF
TGTGCCAGCTCACCACTCGACAGAACCTCTGGAAACACCATATATTTT
>TRBD1|.|TRBV19|TRBJ1-5
CASKGTRQGYNQPQHF
TGTGCCAGTAAAGGGACTCGACAGGGGTACAATCAGCCCCAGCATTTT
>TRBD2|.|TRBV15|TRBJ2-3
CATSRGLARNTDTQYF
TGTGCCACCAGTAGGGGACTAGCCCGGAACACAGATACGCAGTATTTT
>TRBD2|.|TRBV7-2|TRBJ2-7
CASSRLAGGPYEQYF
TGTGCCAGCAGCCGTTTAGCGGGGGGGCCTTACGAGCAGTACTTC
>.|.|TRBV19|TRBJ2-7
CASSNQGGIYEQYF
TGTGCCAGTAGTAACCAGGGAGGTATCTACGAGCAGTACTTC
>TRBD2|.|TRBV7-6|TRBJ2-4
CASSPGLAGGQNIQYF
TGTGCCAGCAGCCCGGGACTAGCGGGGGGGCAAAACATTCAGTACTTC